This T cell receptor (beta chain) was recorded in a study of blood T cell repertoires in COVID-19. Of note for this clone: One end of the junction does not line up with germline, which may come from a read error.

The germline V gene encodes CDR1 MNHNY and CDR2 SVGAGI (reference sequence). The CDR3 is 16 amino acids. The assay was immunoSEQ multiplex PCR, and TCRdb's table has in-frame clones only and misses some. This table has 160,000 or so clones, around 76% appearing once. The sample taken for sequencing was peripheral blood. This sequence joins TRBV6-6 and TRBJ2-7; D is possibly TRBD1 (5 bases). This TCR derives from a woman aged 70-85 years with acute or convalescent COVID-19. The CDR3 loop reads CASTLDSGAATYKQYF. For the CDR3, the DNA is TGTGCCAGCACTCTAGACAGTGGGGCGGCGACCTACAAGCAGTACTTC.